These 30 T cell receptor beta chains share one sample of origin, sequenced in a study of T cells in Graves' hyperthyroidism and ophthalmopathy. Amplified TCR beta CDR3 regions derived from RNA transcripts. HTBI primers were employed in a first-round RT-PCR of the TCR CDR3. TCRdb re-called the multiplex PCR reads through MiXCR, storing one row per CDR3 protein. The sample lists hundreds of thousands of distinct CDR3 sequences; under 15% were seen once. Sequenced: blood. All receptors derive from a young woman with Graves' hyperthyroidism.

This clonotype was counted at least ten times. The genes are TRBV11-2 and TRBJ2-7, with D unclear. The CDR3 runs to 16 residues. Trimming took off 1 base at V and 0 bases at J, with 13 bases between the two ends. Germline-derived CDR1 and CDR2 are SGHAT and FQNNGV. Here the CDR3 DNA reads TGTGCCAGCAGCTTAGTTTGGCAGAAGAGCTCCTACGAGCAGTACTTC. This encodes CASSLVWQKSSYEQYF.

With respect to this clonotype: Since a much larger clone is just one base distant, this may be a read error. The chain employs TRBV20-1 and TRBJ2-7; 9 positions match TRBD2. This CDR3 spans 13 amino acids. The junction had 7 bases not matched to a gene; V was cut back by 4 bases and J by 6 bases. Germline CDR1 DFQATT, CDR2 SNEGSKA (reference sequence). The CDR3: CSATGGRGPEQYF. For the CDR3, the DNA is TGCAGTGCTACTGGCGGGAGGGGCCCCGAGCAGTACTTC.

The sample holds many counts of this clonotype. Mismatch with germline at one junction end may stem from a read error. CDR3 sequence (DNA): TGTGCCAGCAGAGGTTCGGGACTAGCGGGCCCCCACTACTTC. Amino acids: CASRGSGLAGPHYF. This sequence joins TRBV6-1 and TRBJ2-5, with 12 bases lining up with TRBD2. The CDR3 is 14 amino acids. CDR1 and CDR2 from the germline V gene are MNHNS and SASEGT.

The CDR3 protein is CASSLPSGGVSEAFF. Here the CDR3 DNA reads TGTGCCAGCAGTCTACCATCAGGGGGAGTGTCTGAAGCTTTCTTT. The rearrangement joins TRBV28 to TRBJ1-1; 7 positions match TRBD1. Germline V CDR1 and CDR2: MDHEN, SYDVKM. CDR3 length: 15 residues. The J segment lost 6 bases and the V segment lost 5 bases, leaving 12 bases of the junction unmatched.

Points on this clonotype: A read error may produce the germline difference seen at one junction end. The chain carries TRBV5-5 and TRBJ2-2, with 11 positions matching TRBD2. The CDR3 is 16 amino acids. From germline, CDR1 is SGHKS and CDR2 YYEKEE (reference sequence). CDR3 in amino acids: CASSLGLAGNSGELFF. The CDR3 DNA follows: TGTGCCAGCAGCTTGGGACTAGCGGGGAACTCCGGGGAGCTGTTTTTT.

This clonotype was picked up a small number of times. Since a much larger clone is just one base distant, this may be a read error. V is TRBV24-1 and J is TRBJ2-3, with D possibly matching TRBD2 (5 bases). The length of the CDR3 is 13 residues. Germline loops: CDR1 KGHDR, CDR2 SFDVKD. The CDR3 DNA sequence: TGTACCACCAGTGCGCCGGGGAGAGATACGCAGTATTTT. Translating gives CTTSAPGRDTQYF.

For this clonotype: Sequence at one end of the junction differs from germline and may be a read error. V and J are TRBV28 and TRBJ2-2, with D perhaps given as TRBD1 or TRBD2 (5 bases each). Germline CDR1 MDHEN, CDR2 SYDVKM. The CDR3 consists of 14 residues. CDR3: CASILGVNTGELSF. Here the CDR3 DNA reads TGTGCCAGCATCTTAGGGGTGAACACCGGGGAGCTGTCTTTT.

The chain employs TRBV7-9 and TRBJ1-2; TRBD1 is a possible D gene (5 bases). Germline V gives CDR1 SEHNR, CDR2 FQNEAQ (reference sequence). The CDR3 is made up of 16 amino acids. The V and J ends lost 5 bases and 1 base respectively, with 17 bases between them. CDR3 in amino acids: CASSPRPGDFNYGYTF. The DNA for the CDR3 is TGTGCCAGCAGCCCACGACCGGGGGACTTTAACTATGGCTACACCTTC. Supplemented by reference TRBV7-9 and TRBJ1-2, the full variable domain reads DTGVSQNPRHKITKRGQNVTFRCDPISEHNRLYWYRQTLGQGPEFLTYFQNEAQLEKSRLLSDRFSAERPKGSFSTLEIQRTEQGDSAMYLCASSPRPGDFNYGYTFGSGTRLTVV.

This clonotype was recorded many times. This chain connects TRBV12-3 or TRBV12-4 to TRBJ2-1; D remains unclear. V was shortened by 6 bases and J by 12 bases, with 15 bases between the two germline ends. The CDR3 contains 12 residues. In DNA, the CDR3 is TGTGCCAGCAGCTCTCTGGTTGTCGGGCAGTTCTTC. Translation: CASSSLVVGQFF.

The chain employs TRBV6-9 and TRBJ2-7, with D perhaps matching TRBD1 (6 bases). V was pared by 1 base and J by 4 bases, with 8 bases between. Germline lookup yields CDR1 MNHGY and CDR2 SVAAGI. This CDR3 comprises 13 residues. The CDR3, as DNA: TGTGCCAGCAGTTATTTGGGGGCGTACGAGCAGTACTTC. Residues: CASSYLGAYEQYF.

This clonotype was counted at least ten times. The J gene is TRBJ2-7, the V gene TRBV18, with D perhaps TRBD1 (5 bases). Per germline, CDR1 KGHSH and CDR2 LQKENI. V shed 0 bases and J shed 5 bases, with 8 bases lying between them. The CDR3 consists of 13 residues. The CDR3 loop reads CASSPPGAHEQYF. As DNA, the CDR3 is TGTGCCAGCTCACCACCAGGGGCCCACGAGCAGTACTTC.

The chain joins TRBV28 to TRBJ2-6, with D unresolved. This CDR3 contains 19 residues. CDR1 MDHEN and CDR2 SYDVKM come from the germline V gene. Trimming cost V 2 bases and J 0 bases, with 17 bases left between them. CDR3 DNA: TGTGCCAGCAGTTTAACTCTTCTAGGGATAGGCTCTGGGGCCAACGTCCTGACTTTC. This encodes CASSLTLLGIGSGANVLTF.

V usage is TRBV20-1 and J usage is TRBJ2-3; D remains ambiguous. This CDR3 spans 15 amino acids. Per germline, CDR1 DFQATT and CDR2 SNEGSKA (reference sequence). Between the trimmed V and J ends, which lost 5 bases and 0 bases, there was a span of 15 bases. The CDR3 coding sequence is TGCAGTGCTCCCCGACCGGCTGGGAGCACAGATACGCAGTATTTT. This translates into CSAPRPAGSTDTQYF.

There are a few counts of this clonotype. The chain uses TRBV7-2 and TRBJ1-4; D ambiguous. This CDR3 is 13 amino acids long. CDR1 and CDR2 from the germline V gene are SGHTA and FQGNSA. V was trimmed by 5 bases and J by 6 bases, leaving 10 bases between them. In DNA, the CDR3 is TGTGCCAGCAGCGCCCAGGTGGATGAAAAACTGTTTTTT. Protein: CASSAQVDEKLFF.

This clonotype was counted ten times or more. V and J are TRBV11-1 and TRBJ2-1; TRBD2 might be the D (6 bases). The V gene lost 0 bases and the J gene lost 7 bases, with 13 bases spanning the gap. CDR1 is SGHAT and CDR2 is FQDESV in the germline V gene (reference sequence). The CDR3 has 15 amino acids. In DNA form, the CDR3 reads TGTGCCAGCAGCTTAGCGCGGGGTCTAGGGAATGAGCAGTTCTTC. Protein: CASSLARGLGNEQFF.

There are many counts of this clonotype. V is TRBV3-1 and J is TRBJ2-2; TRBD2 matches at 11 bases. CDR1 LGHDT and CDR2 YNNKEL come from the germline V gene (reference sequence). The CDR3 covers 16 residues. Germline trimming cut 1 base from V and 5 bases from J; bases unmatched to any gene: 3. The CDR3 DNA sequence: TGTGCCAGCAGCCAAGGACTAGCGGGACGAACCGGGGAGCTGTTTTTT. This codes for CASSQGLAGRTGELFF.

V and J are TRBV19 and TRBJ2-7, with D uncertain. CDR1 and CDR2 (germline): LNHDA, SQIVND (reference sequence). Trimming pared 7 bases from V and 3 bases from J, leaving 7 bases between. The length of the CDR3 is 11 residues. The DNA for the CDR3 is TGTGCCAGTACCCACAACTACGAGCAGTACTTC. Translating gives CASTHNYEQYF.

This clonotype was found a few times. The chain couples TRBV5-1 to TRBJ2-1, with 8 bases aligning to TRBD1. CDR1 and CDR2 from the germline V gene are SGHRS and YFSETQ. This CDR3 has 13 amino acids. Trimming removed 1 base from V and 12 bases from J; junction bases left unmatched: 6. This chain's CDR3 is CASSLRDRSLQFF. In DNA, the CDR3 is TGCGCCAGCAGCTTGCGGGACAGGTCGTTGCAGTTCTTC.

There are many counts of this clonotype. The rearrangement uses TRBV27 and TRBJ2-7; 10 bases match TRBD2. Per the germline V gene, CDR1 is MNHEY and CDR2 is SMNVEV (reference sequence). V lost 7 bases, J lost 6 bases, and 9 bases stayed unmatched. There are 14 residues in the CDR3. CDR3 loop: CASKTSGNNAEQYF. The CDR3 nucleotides are TGTGCCAGCAAAACTAGCGGGAACAATGCCGAGCAGTACTTC.

This chain uses TRBV4-2 with TRBJ2-2; D uncertain. From germline, CDR1 is LGHNA and CDR2 YNFKEQ. V gave up 1 base and J gave up 5 bases, with 14 bases separating them. CDR3 length: 16 amino acids. The CDR3 DNA follows: TGTGCCAGCAGCCAAGTCGTCGGTAGGGATACCGGGGAGCTGTTTTTT. Its translation: CASSQVVGRDTGELFF.

This clonotype was picked up many times. The chain is built from TRBV7-2 and TRBJ2-5, with 8 bases that match TRBD1. This CDR3 contains 15 residues. Germline V gene data show CDR1 as SGHTA and CDR2 as FQGNSA. Unmatched junction bases numbered 9, after V lost 5 bases and J lost 4 bases. CDR3 protein: CASSAGTGGGETQYF. CDR3 sequence (DNA): TGTGCCAGCAGCGCCGGGACAGGCGGCGGAGAGACCCAGTACTTC.

As regards this clonotype: Just one base apart from a much larger clone, this may be a read error. This chain connects TRBV7-9 to TRBJ2-2; D might be TRBD1 (5 bases). The CDR3 totals 17 residues. CDR1 and CDR2 (germline): SEHNR, FQNEAQ (reference sequence). V dropped 6 bases and J dropped 6 bases, with 23 bases sitting between them. CDR3: CASSPRPGQGYSGELFF. The CDR3 DNA is TGTGCCAGCAGTCCACGACCGGGCCAGGGATACTCCGGGGAGCTGTTTTTT.

This clonotype has at least ten counts. This sequence joins TRBV3-1 and TRBJ1-1; TRBD1 is a possible D gene (5 bases). The CDR3 spans 14 residues. Trimming removed 6 bases from V and 3 bases from J, with 14 bases in between. The germline gives CDR1 LGHDT, CDR2 YNNKEL (reference sequence). CDR3 protein: CASRDVGADTEAFF. The CDR3 DNA reads as TGTGCCAGCAGAGATGTAGGGGCGGACACTGAAGCTTTCTTT. Full variable domain (missing parts from reference TRBV3-1 and TRBJ1-1): DTAVSQTPKYLVTQMGNDKSIKCEQNLGHDTMYWYKQDSKKFLKIMFSYNNKELIINETVPNRFSPKSPDKAHLNLHINSLELGDSAVYFCASRDVGADTEAFFGQGTRLTVV.

There are a few counts of this clonotype. The genes are TRBV29-1 and TRBJ1-1; D is uncertain. V gave up 1 base and J gave up 1 base, with 7 bases separating them. This CDR3 comprises 13 residues. CDR1 SQVTM and CDR2 ANQGSEA come from the germline V gene. The DNA of the CDR3 is TGCAGCGTTGAAGTCGCCGGGAACACTGAAGCTTTCTTT. It encodes CSVEVAGNTEAFF. Full variable domain (outside the CDR3, taken from reference TRBV29-1 and TRBJ1-1): SAVISQKPSRDICQRGTSLTIQCQVDSQVTMMFWYRQQPGQSLTLIATANQGSEATYESGFVIDKFPISRPNLTFSTLTVSNMSPEDSSIYLCSVEVAGNTEAFFGQGTRLTVV.

The chain recombines TRBV20-1 with TRBJ2-7; D might be TRBD2 (6 bases). This CDR3 region has 14 residues. Germline V gene sequence: CDR1 DFQATT, CDR2 SNEGSKA (reference sequence). Between the trimmed V and J ends, which lost 2 bases and 2 bases, there was a span of 13 bases. CDR3 region: CSARSSGRPYEQYF. Written as DNA, the CDR3 is TGCAGTGCTAGATCGAGTGGGAGGCCCTACGAGCAGTACTTC.

This clonotype was seen repeatedly, ten times or more. The J gene is TRBJ1-1, the V gene TRBV2; D is uncertain. The CDR3 spans 15 residues. Trimming pared 2 bases from V and 0 bases from J, leaving 10 bases between. Germline V gene data show CDR1 as SNHLY and CDR2 as FYNNEI. This chain's CDR3 is CASSERALMNTEAFF. Written as DNA, the CDR3 is TGTGCCAGCAGTGAACGGGCCTTGATGAACACTGAAGCTTTCTTT.

V gene TRBV6-1 combines with J gene TRBJ2-7; TRBD2 matches 8 bases. This CDR3 is built from 14 residues. V trimming: 4 bases; J trimming: 0 bases; junction bases outside the gene matches: 2. The germline V gene has CDR1 MNHNS and CDR2 SASEGT. The CDR3 reads CASSGSGISYEQYF. CDR3 sequence (DNA): TGTGCCAGCAGTGGTAGCGGGATCTCCTACGAGCAGTACTTC.

The chain employs TRBV6-1 and TRBJ2-3, with 13 bases matching TRBD2. The CDR3 has 15 amino acids. The V gene end was trimmed by 6 bases and the J gene end by 6 bases; junction bases not matched to a gene: 6. Germline V gene lookup returns CDR1 MNHNS and CDR2 SASEGT. CDR3 DNA: TGTGCCAGCAGCACCACTAGCGGGAGGGCGGATACGCAGTATTTT. This gives the protein CASSTTSGRADTQYF.

This clonotype came up many times. The rearrangement links TRBV28 to TRBJ2-7; D call uncertain. Per the germline V gene, CDR1 is MDHEN and CDR2 is SYDVKM. V was clipped by 3 bases and J by 4 bases, with 7 bases between them. The CDR3 consists of 12 residues. The DNA of the CDR3 is TGTGCCAGCAGTTTCCAAGCGTACGAGCAGTACTTC. Protein product: CASSFQAYEQYF.

This chain connects TRBV19 to TRBJ1-1, with TRBD1 as a possible D gene (6 bases). Per the germline V gene, CDR1 is LNHDA and CDR2 is SQIVND (reference sequence). V lost 5 bases, J lost 0 bases, and 13 bases lay in between. The CDR3 is 15 amino acids. This chain's CDR3 is CASSPPRGLNTEAFF. The CDR3 DNA reads as TGTGCCAGTAGTCCCCCAAGGGGGTTGAACACTGAAGCTTTCTTT.